This paragraph covers one T cell receptor beta chain sequence. What it binds is unknown. This record comes from a study of blood T cells in healthy people across ages. Study-wide findings and caveats: With naive T cell percentage, TCR beta diversity showed a strong correlation. Any changes in expanded clonotypes were possibly confounded, as donor CMV status remained unknown. Older age went with lower TCR beta diversity per million T cells, in a roughly linear way.

A J-beta primer mix and a sample-barcoded 5' primer were used in a second PCR of roughly 6 to 11 cycles. At least 3 million CDR3-containing paired-end reads were obtained per sample. In TCRdb, the 5' RACE reads were re-called with MiXCR into one record per CDR3 protein. The sample includes 1.5 million to 2 million distinct CDR3 sequences, roughly 43% seen only once; the top ten take 23%. With V trimmed by 3 bases and J by 8 bases, 8 bases remained unmatched. Germline assignment: CDR1 SGHAT and CDR2 FQNNGV. The CDR3 is 16 amino acids. This rearrangement joins TRBV11-2 to TRBJ2-1, with 12 bases that match TRBD2. The origin of this receptor is a human donor in good health. Material for sequencing was blood. In nucleotides, the CDR3 is TGTGCCAGCAGCTTTAATAGACTAGCGGGGGTCTATGAGCAGTTCTTC. Protein sequence: CASSFNRLAGVYEQFF.